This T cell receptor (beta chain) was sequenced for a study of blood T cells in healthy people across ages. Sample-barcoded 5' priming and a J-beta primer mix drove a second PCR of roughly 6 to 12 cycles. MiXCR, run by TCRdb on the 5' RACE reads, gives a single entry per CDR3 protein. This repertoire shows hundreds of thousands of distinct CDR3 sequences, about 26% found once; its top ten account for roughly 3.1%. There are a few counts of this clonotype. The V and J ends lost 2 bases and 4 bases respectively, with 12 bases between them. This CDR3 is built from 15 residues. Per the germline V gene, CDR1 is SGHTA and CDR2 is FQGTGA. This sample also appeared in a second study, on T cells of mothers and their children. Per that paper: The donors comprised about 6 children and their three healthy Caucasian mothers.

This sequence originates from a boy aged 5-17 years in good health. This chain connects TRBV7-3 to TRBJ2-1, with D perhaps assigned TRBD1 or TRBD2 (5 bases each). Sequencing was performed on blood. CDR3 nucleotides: TGTGCCAGCAGCTTATCCGGGGCCCTATACAATGAGCAGTTCTTC. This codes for CASSLSGALYNEQFF.